A single sample gave rise to the 15 T cell receptor beta chains below, sequenced in a study of blood T cell repertoires in COVID-19 (dated by TCRdb to 2018 to 2020). Libraries were built with the immunoSEQ multiplex PCR assay. In TCRdb, the immuneACCESS table is reduced to in-frame sequences with V and J assigned. These tables do not hold every clone; where another copy was compared, an unresolved V gene accounts for under half, and the others remain unexplained. The sample table holds about 310,000 clones, of which around 87% were seen once. 7.8% of the sample comes from the top ten. Specimen: peripheral blood. These receptors came from a woman aged 50 to 60 who had recovered from COVID-19.

This clone has just one count. The chain has TRBV28 and TRBJ1-1; no reliable D call. The germline CDR1 and CDR2 sequences are MDHEN and SYDVKM. CDR3 size: 12 residues. Trimming removed 10 bases from V and 4 bases from J, with 13 bases in between. The CDR3 here is CAILSHGTEAFF. CDR3 sequence (DNA): TGTGCCATTTTAAGCCACGGCACTGAAGCTTTCTTT.

The rearrangement joins TRBV3-1 (or the pseudogene TRBV3-2) to TRBJ2-5; no clear D. Germline CDR1 LGHDT, CDR2 YNNKEL (reference sequence). CDR3 length: 14 amino acids. The V end lost 2 bases, the J end lost 4 bases, and 11 bases lay between the germline ends. The DNA of the CDR3 is TGTGCCAGCAGCCAAAGCTTCCTTCCAGAGACCCAGTACTTC. Protein sequence: CASSQSFLPETQYF.

This sequence joins TRBV28 and TRBJ1-1; D uncertain. This CDR3 has 11 amino acids. The germline V and J ends were trimmed by 6 bases and 2 bases, with 4 bases remaining between them. Germline lookup yields CDR1 MDHEN and CDR2 SYDVKM. CDR3 nucleotides: TGTGCCAGCAGAGCTAACACTGAAGCTTTCTTT. Amino acid sequence: CASRANTEAFF.

V is TRBV7-8 and J is TRBJ1-2; 7 bases align to TRBD1. This CDR3 is 13 amino acids long. Germline lookup yields CDR1 SGHVS and CDR2 FQNEAQ. V shed 5 bases, J shed 3 bases, and the junction held 3 bases outside the gene matches. The CDR3 is CASSGQAHYGYTF. The CDR3 DNA reads TGTGCCAGCAGCGGACAGGCACACTATGGCTACACCTTC. Using reference TRBV7-8 and TRBJ1-2 for the parts outside the CDR3, the full variable domain is GAGVSQSPRYKVAKRGQDVALRCDPISGHVSLFWYQQALGQGPEFLTYFQNEAQLDKSGLPSDRFFAERPEGSVSTLKIQRTQQEDSAVYLCASSGQAHYGYTFGSGTRLTVV.

The chain employs TRBV11-2 and TRBJ2-5; TRBD2 aligns across 10 bases. The CDR3 runs 18 residues. Germline V gives CDR1 SGHAT, CDR2 FQNNGV. Trimming took 3 bases from V and 1 from J; bases not matched to a gene: 11. The CDR3 coding sequence is TGTGCCAGCAGCTTGTTGCTAGCGGGAGATATGTCCCAAGAGACCCAGTACTTC. Translating it yields CASSLLLAGDMSQETQYF.

The rearrangement joins TRBV5-4 to TRBJ1-1, with TRBD1 as a possible D gene (5 bases). Trimming pared 4 bases from V and 1 base from J, leaving 11 bases between. The CDR3 covers 14 residues. Germline CDR1 SGHNT, CDR2 YYREEE (reference sequence). The CDR3: CASSHIQENTEAFF. The CDR3 bases are TGTGCCAGCAGCCATATACAGGAGAACACTGAAGCTTTCTTT.

This clone showed up just once. The genes are TRBV5-5 and TRBJ2-1; tentative D call: TRBD1 (5 bases). V lost 0 bases to trimming and J lost 1 base, with 14 bases between them. The germline V gene has CDR1 SGHKS and CDR2 YYEKEE (reference sequence). The CDR3 sequence is 17 residues long. The CDR3 is CASSLETPGISYNEQFF. The CDR3 DNA follows: TGTGCCAGCAGCTTGGAAACGCCAGGGATATCCTACAATGAGCAGTTCTTC.

The rearrangement uses TRBV6-1 and TRBJ2-1; TRBD1 aligns across 9 bases. Losses at the gene ends were 2 bases for V and 15 bases for J; bases not matched to a gene: 11. Per the germline V gene, CDR1 is MNHNS and CDR2 is SASEGT. This CDR3 spans 14 amino acids. CDR3 nucleotide sequence: TGTGCCAGCAGTGAAATACACAGGGGGCCCCCCCCGTTCTTC. Residues: CASSEIHRGPPPFF.

The chain uses TRBV6-6 and TRBJ2-5; D is possibly TRBD2 (5 bases). There are 15 residues in the CDR3. Germline V gene data show CDR1 as MNHNY and CDR2 as SVGAGI (reference sequence). The V end lost 0 bases, the J end lost 4 bases, and 12 bases lay between the germline ends. The CDR3 bases are TGTGCCAGCAGTTACTCGTTCTCTGGGAGAGAGACCCAGTACTTC. Translated: CASSYSFSGRETQYF.

This clone was counted a single time. This chain joins TRBV5-8 and TRBJ2-1, with TRBD1 as a possible D gene (6 bases). CDR1 is SGHTS and CDR2 is YDEGEE in the germline V gene. The ends were cut back, 4 bases at V and 7 bases at J, with 12 bases in the middle. CDR3 length: 13 residues. For the CDR3, the DNA is TGTGCCAGCAGCCTATTACAGGGAAATGAGCAGTTCTTC. This encodes CASSLLQGNEQFF.

The rearrangement uses TRBV9 and TRBJ2-3; TRBD2 agrees at 7 bases. The CDR3 consists of 14 residues. Germline CDR1 SGDLS, CDR2 YYNGEE. Unmatched junction bases numbered 2, after V lost 1 base and J lost 3 bases. The CDR3: CASSVRGDTDTQYF. CDR3 in DNA: TGTGCCAGCAGCGTACGGGGGGATACAGATACGCAGTATTTT.

CDR3 in amino acids: CASSQETSRYEQYF. DNA of the CDR3: TGCGCCAGCAGCCAAGAGACTAGCCGCTACGAGCAGTACTTC. The chain has TRBV4-3 and TRBJ2-7; 7 bases line up with TRBD2. The germline V gene has CDR1 LGHNA and CDR2 YSLEER. This CDR3 has 14 residues. Trimming removed 0 bases from V and 3 bases from J; junction bases left unmatched: 2.

The chain has TRBV3-1 (or the pseudogene TRBV3-2) and TRBJ2-5; tentative D call: TRBD1 (5 bases). This CDR3 contains 16 residues. Trimming took off 0 bases at V and 0 bases at J, with 11 bases between the two ends. The germline CDR1 and CDR2 sequences are LGHDT and YNNKEL (reference sequence). CDR3 amino acids: CASSQDRGQNQETQYF. The CDR3 DNA is TGTGCCAGCAGCCAAGACCGCGGACAAAACCAAGAGACCCAGTACTTC.

This clone was seen a few times. The chain employs TRBV7-2 and TRBJ2-7, with TRBD1 identical over 8 bases. This CDR3 region has 15 residues. The junction had 6 bases not matched to a gene; V was cut back by 3 bases and J by 2 bases. Germline-derived CDR1 and CDR2 are SGHTA and FQGNSA. The CDR3 region is CASSLFQGATYEQYF. The CDR3 DNA follows: TGTGCCAGCAGCTTGTTTCAGGGGGCAACCTACGAGCAGTACTTC. Filled out from reference TRBV7-2 and TRBJ2-7, the complete variable domain reads GAGVSQSPSNKVTEKGKDVELRCDPISGHTALYWYRQSLGQGLEFLIYFQGNSAPDKSGLPSDRFSAERTGGSVSTLTIQRTQQEDSAVYLCASSLFQGATYEQYFGPGTRLTVT.

The count of this clone is one. The chain recombines TRBV29-1 with TRBJ2-2; possible D gene TRBD2, 5 bases. V dropped 3 bases and J dropped 7 bases, with 6 bases sitting between them. The CDR3 has 11 residues. Germline V lookup: CDR1 SQVTM, CDR2 ANQGSEA. The CDR3 here is CSVDRGGELFF. DNA for the CDR3: TGCAGCGTTGACCGGGGCGGGGAGCTGTTTTTT.